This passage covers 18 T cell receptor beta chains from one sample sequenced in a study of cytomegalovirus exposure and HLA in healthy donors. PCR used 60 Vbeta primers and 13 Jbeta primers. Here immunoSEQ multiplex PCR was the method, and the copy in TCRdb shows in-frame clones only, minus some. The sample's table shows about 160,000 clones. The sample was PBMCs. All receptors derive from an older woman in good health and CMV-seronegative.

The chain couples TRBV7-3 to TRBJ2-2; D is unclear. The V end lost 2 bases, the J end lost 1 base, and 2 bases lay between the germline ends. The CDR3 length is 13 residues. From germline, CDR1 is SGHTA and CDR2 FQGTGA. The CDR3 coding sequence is TGTGCCAGCAGCTTACGGAACACCGGGGAGCTGTTTTTT. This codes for CASSLRNTGELFF.

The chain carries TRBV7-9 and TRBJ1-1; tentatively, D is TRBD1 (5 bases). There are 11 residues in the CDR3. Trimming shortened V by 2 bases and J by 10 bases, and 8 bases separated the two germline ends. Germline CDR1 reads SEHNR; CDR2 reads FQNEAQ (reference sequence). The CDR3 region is CASSLSQGAFF. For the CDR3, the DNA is TGTGCCAGCAGCTTAAGTCAGGGAGCTTTCTTT.

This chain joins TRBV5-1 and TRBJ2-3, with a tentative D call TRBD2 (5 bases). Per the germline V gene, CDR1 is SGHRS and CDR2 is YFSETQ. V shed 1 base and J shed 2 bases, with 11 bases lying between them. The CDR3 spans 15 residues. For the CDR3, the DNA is TGCGCCAGCAGCTTGATGAGCGGATTCACAGATACGCAGTATTTT. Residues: CASSLMSGFTDTQYF.

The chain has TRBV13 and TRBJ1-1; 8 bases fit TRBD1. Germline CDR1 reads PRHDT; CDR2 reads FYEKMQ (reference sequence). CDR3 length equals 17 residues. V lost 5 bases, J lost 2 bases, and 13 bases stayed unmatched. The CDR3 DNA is TGTGCCAGCAGCCGCCCCCAATACAGGGGGACTAACACTGAAGCTTTCTTT. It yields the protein CASSRPQYRGTNTEAFF.

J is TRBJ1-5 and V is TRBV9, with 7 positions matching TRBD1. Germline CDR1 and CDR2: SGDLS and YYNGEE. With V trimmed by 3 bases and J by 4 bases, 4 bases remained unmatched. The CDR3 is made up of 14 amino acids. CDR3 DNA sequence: TGTGCCAGCAGCGCGACAGGGAATAATCAGCCCCAGCATTTT. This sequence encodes CASSATGNNQPQHF.

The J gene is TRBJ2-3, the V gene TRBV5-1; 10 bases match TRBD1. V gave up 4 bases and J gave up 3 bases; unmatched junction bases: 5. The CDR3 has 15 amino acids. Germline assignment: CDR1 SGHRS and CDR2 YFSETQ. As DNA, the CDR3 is TGCGCCAGCAGCAGAGGACAGGGGGGGACAGATACGCAGTATTTT. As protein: CASSRGQGGTDTQYF.

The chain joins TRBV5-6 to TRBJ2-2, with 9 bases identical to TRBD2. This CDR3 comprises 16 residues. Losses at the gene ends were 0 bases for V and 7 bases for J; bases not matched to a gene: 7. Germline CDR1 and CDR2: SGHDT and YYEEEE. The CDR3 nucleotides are TGTGCCAGCAGCTTGGCGTTAGCGGGGGAGATCGGGGAGCTGTTTTTT. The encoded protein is CASSLALAGEIGELFF.

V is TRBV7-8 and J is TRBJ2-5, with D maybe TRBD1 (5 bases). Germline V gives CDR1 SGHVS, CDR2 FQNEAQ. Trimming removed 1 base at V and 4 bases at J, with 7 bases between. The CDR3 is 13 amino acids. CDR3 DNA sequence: TGTGCCAGCAGCTTAGGGGGCGGAGAGACCCAGTACTTC. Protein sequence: CASSLGGGETQYF.

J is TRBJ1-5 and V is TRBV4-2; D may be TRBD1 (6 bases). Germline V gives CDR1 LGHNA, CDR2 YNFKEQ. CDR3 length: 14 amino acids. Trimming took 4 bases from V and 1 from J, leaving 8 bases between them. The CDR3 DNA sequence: TGTGCCAGCAGCCCCGACAGGAGCAATCAGCCCCAGCATTTT. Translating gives CASSPDRSNQPQHF.

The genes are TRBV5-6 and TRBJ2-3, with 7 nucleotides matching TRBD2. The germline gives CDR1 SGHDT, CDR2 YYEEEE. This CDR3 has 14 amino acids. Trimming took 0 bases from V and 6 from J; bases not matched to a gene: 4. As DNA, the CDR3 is TGTGCCAGCAGCTTGGTCGGACTAGGGGATACGCAGTATTTT. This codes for CASSLVGLGDTQYF.

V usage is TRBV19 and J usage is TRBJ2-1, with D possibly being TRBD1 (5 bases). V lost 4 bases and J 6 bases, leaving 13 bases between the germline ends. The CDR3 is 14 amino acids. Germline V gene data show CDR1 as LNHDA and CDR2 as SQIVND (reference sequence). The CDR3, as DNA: TGTGCCAGTAGTAAGTCGACAGTTCTCAATGAGCAGTTCTTC. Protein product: CASSKSTVLNEQFF.

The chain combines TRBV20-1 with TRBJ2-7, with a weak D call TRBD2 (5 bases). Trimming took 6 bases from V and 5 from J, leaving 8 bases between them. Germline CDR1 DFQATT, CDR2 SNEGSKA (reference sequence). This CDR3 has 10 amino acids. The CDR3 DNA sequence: TGCAGTGCCCGAGCGGACGAGCAGTACTTC. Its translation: CSARADEQYF.

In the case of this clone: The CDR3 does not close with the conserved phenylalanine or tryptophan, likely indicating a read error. In DNA, the CDR3 is TGCGCCAGCAGCCAGGAACAGGCCAGTACCTATGGCTACACCATC. It encodes CASSQEQASTYGYTI. The chain joins TRBV4-3 to TRBJ1-2; a weak D match, TRBD1 (5 bases). The CDR3 has 15 residues. In germline, CDR1 is LGHNA, CDR2 YSLEER. V was shortened by 3 bases and J by 4 bases, with 15 bases between the two germline ends.

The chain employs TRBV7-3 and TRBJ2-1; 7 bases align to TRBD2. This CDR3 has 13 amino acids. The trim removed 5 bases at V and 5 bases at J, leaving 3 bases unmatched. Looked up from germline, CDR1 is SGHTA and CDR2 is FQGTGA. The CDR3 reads CASSPGTNNEQFF. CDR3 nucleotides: TGTGCCAGCAGCCCCGGGACTAACAATGAGCAGTTCTTC. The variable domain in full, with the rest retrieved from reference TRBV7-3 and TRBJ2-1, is GAGVSQTPSNKVTEKGKYVELRCDPISGHTALYWYRQSLGQGPEFLIYFQGTGAADDSGLPNDRFFAVRPEGSVSTLKIQRTERGDSAVYLCASSPGTNNEQFFGPGTRLTVL.

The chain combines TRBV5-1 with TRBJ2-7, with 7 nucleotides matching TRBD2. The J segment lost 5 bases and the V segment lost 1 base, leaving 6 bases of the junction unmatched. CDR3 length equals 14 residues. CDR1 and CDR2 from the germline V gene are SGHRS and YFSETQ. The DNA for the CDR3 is TGCGCCAGCAGCTTGTGGGCGGGAGCAGACGAGCAGTACTTC. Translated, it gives CASSLWAGADEQYF.

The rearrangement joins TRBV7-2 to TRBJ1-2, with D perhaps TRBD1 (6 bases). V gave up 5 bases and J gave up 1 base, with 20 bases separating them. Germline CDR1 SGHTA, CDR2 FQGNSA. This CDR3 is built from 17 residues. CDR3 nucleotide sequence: TGTGCCAGCAGCACGGAGCCCGCGACAGGAAATAACTATGGCTACACCTTC. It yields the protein CASSTEPATGNNYGYTF.

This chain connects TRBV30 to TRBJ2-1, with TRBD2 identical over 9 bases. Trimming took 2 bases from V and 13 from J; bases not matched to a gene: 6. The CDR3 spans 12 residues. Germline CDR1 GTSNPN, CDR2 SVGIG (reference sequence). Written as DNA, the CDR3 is TGTGCCTGGAGTCGGGCGGGAGGGCCTCAGTTCTTC. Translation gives CAWSRAGGPQFF.

The CDR3 here is CASSQTGANTEAFF. For the CDR3, the DNA is TGTGCCAGCAGTCAGACAGGGGCGAACACTGAAGCTTTCTTT. The V call is TRBV6-5, the J call TRBJ1-1, with 8 positions matching TRBD1. The CDR3 is 14 amino acids. With 5 bases clipped from V and 1 base from J, the junction kept 3 bases outside the gene matches. CDR1 MNHEY and CDR2 SVGAGI come from the germline V gene.